The 9 T cell receptor beta chains listed next were all sequenced from one sample in a study of blood T cell repertoires in COVID-19 (dated by TCRdb to 2019 to 2021). Library preparation was by the immunoSEQ multiplex PCR assay. Here the immuneACCESS table is served through TCRdb, limited to in-frame sequences with V and J called. Missing clones are a known gap in these copies; in checked studies unresolved V genes cover under half, and the rest lacks a known reason. This sample has 95,000 to 100,000 clones in its table, and approximately 92% of those were observed once. Together, the top ten hold less than 7.5% of the sample. The sequencing input was peripheral blood. Receptors were obtained from a man in his forties or fifties with active COVID-19.

This sequence joins TRBV29-1 and TRBJ1-2; D is possibly TRBD1 (5 bases). The V gene's germline CDR1 is SQVTM and CDR2 ANQGSEA. The ends were cut back, 4 bases at V and 0 bases at J, with 12 bases in the middle. This CDR3 has 14 amino acids. The chain's CDR3 is CSVVGGTTNYGYTF. Written as DNA, the CDR3 is TGCAGCGTTGTGGGGGGGACTACTAACTATGGCTACACCTTC.

In its sample, this clone was seen a few times. DNA for the CDR3: TGTGCCAGCAGCCCAAACACCGGGACTAGCGCCCACGAGCAGTACTTC. Protein: CASSPNTGTSAHEQYF. This chain joins TRBV7-2 and TRBJ2-7; 10 positions agree with TRBD2. V gave up 5 bases and J gave up 5 bases; unmatched junction bases: 12. The germline gives CDR1 SGHTA, CDR2 FQGNSA. The CDR3 length is 16 residues.

This clone is medium-sized within its sample. This sequence joins TRBV10-3 and TRBJ2-7, with TRBD2 matching 8 bases. The CDR3 is 14 amino acids. Germline V gene lookup returns CDR1 ENHRY and CDR2 SYGVKD. The CDR3 sequence: CSISAGDLSYEQYF. The CDR3 DNA follows: TGTTCAATTTCAGCGGGAGATCTCTCCTACGAGCAGTACTTC.

The V call is TRBV5-1, the J call TRBJ1-6; D might be TRBD1 (6 bases). Germline V lookup: CDR1 SGHRS, CDR2 YFSETQ. The CDR3 is made up of 16 amino acids. V lost 4 bases to trimming and J lost 7 bases, with 18 bases between them. The CDR3 sequence is CASSPARTAFNSPLHF. CDR3 nucleotides: TGCGCCAGCAGCCCCGCCCGGACAGCCTTCAATTCACCCCTCCACTTT.

This rearrangement joins TRBV7-8 to TRBJ2-2; 10 positions match TRBD1. Germline-derived CDR1 and CDR2 are SGHVS and FQNEAQ. This CDR3 comprises 17 residues. The V segment lost 5 bases and the J segment 3 bases; nucleotides outside the gene matches: 9. The CDR3, as DNA: TGTGCCAGCAGCGCCCAGGCGGGGACAGGGGACACCGGGGAGCTGTTTTTT. Amino acid sequence: CASSAQAGTGDTGELFF.

The chain uses TRBV9 and TRBJ1-4; D is unresolved. This CDR3 is built from 13 residues. Germline V gives CDR1 SGDLS, CDR2 YYNGEE. V dropped 2 bases and J dropped 6 bases, with 8 bases sitting between them. The CDR3 reads CASSVRPDEKLFF. In nucleotides, the CDR3 is TGTGCCAGCAGCGTGCGCCCGGATGAAAAACTGTTTTTT.

The J gene is TRBJ2-1, the V gene TRBV6-5; no firm D call. Per germline, CDR1 MNHEY and CDR2 SVGAGI. The CDR3 has 15 amino acids. V was cut by 6 bases and J by 10 bases, with 22 bases left in between. The CDR3 DNA sequence: TGTGCCAGCAGCAAAAACCCCGTTGCGTCCAGGGAGCAGTTCTTC. Its protein product is CASSKNPVASREQFF.

This chain uses TRBV6-6 with TRBJ2-7; 9 bases are shared with TRBD2. Germline V CDR1 and CDR2: MNHNY, SVGAGI (reference sequence). Trimming cost V 2 bases and J 2 bases; bases outside gene matches: 4. The CDR3 totals 15 residues. The CDR3 DNA sequence: TGTGCCAGCAGTTACCTAGCGGGACCCCCCTACGAGCAGTACTTC. Its translation: CASSYLAGPPYEQYF.

The V gene is TRBV11-2, the J gene TRBJ2-1; weak D call: TRBD2 (5 bases). V lost 1 base, J lost 4 bases, and 14 bases lay in between. Germline V CDR1 and CDR2: SGHAT, FQNNGV. The CDR3 covers 16 residues. Here the CDR3 DNA reads TGTGCCAGCAGCTTAGGTTCCAGCGGCAGATACAATGAGCAGTTCTTC. It specifies CASSLGSSGRYNEQFF.